This passage covers 27 T cell receptor beta chains from one sample sequenced in a study of T cells in Graves' hyperthyroidism and ophthalmopathy. TCR beta CDR3 regions were amplified from RNA transcripts. Using the HTBI primer set, a first-round RT-PCR was run on the TCR CDR3. TCRdb re-analysed the multiplex PCR reads in MiXCR, keeping a single row per CDR3 protein. The sample shows around 340,000 distinct CDR3 sequences, 21% of them seen only once. Sequencing used blood. All receptors derive from a woman between 50 and 59 years old with Graves' hyperthyroidism.

Ten or more counts support this clonotype. The chain combines TRBV12-3 or TRBV12-4 with TRBJ2-1; TRBD1 or TRBD2 may be the D gene (5 bases each). The CDR3 extends over 18 amino acids. V was pared by 4 bases and J by 7 bases, with 26 bases between. The CDR3: CASSSGRWGNPTRNEQFF. Written as DNA, the CDR3 is TGTGCCAGCAGTTCCGGGCGGTGGGGGAACCCTACTAGAAATGAGCAGTTCTTC.

The chain links TRBV6-1 to TRBJ2-5, with D perhaps TRBD2 (6 bases). CDR1 and CDR2 (germline): MNHNS, SASEGT. The CDR3 is 14 residues long. The V end lost 1 base, the J end lost 5 bases, and 11 bases lay between the germline ends. Written as DNA, the CDR3 is TGTGCCAGCAGTGAAGGAGGAGGGAGGGAGACCCAGTACTTC. This translates into CASSEGGGRETQYF.

This clonotype was seen at least ten times. The V gene is TRBV20-1, the J gene TRBJ2-1; D is perhaps TRBD2 (5 bases). V was pared by 6 bases and J by 7 bases, with 19 bases between. Per germline, CDR1 DFQATT and CDR2 SNEGSKA (reference sequence). The CDR3 is 14 amino acids. CDR3 amino acids: CSADDTLGSNEQFF. The CDR3, as DNA: TGCAGTGCCGACGATACCCTAGGGAGTAATGAGCAGTTCTTC.

This clonotype appeared many times. This chain uses TRBV29-1 with TRBJ1-1; D might be TRBD1 (6 bases). CDR3 length: 15 residues. CDR1 and CDR2 (germline): SQVTM, ANQGSEA. Trimming left V 0 bases short and J 4 bases short, with 15 bases between. The DNA of the CDR3 is TGCAGCGTTGAAGATCATCAGGGGCCTCCCACTGAAGCTTTCTTT. Translating it yields CSVEDHQGPPTEAFF.

This clonotype was observed at least ten times. The chain recombines TRBV10-3 with TRBJ1-1, with D perhaps TRBD1 (6 bases). Germline-derived CDR1 and CDR2 are ENHRY and SYGVKD. Trimming took off 11 bases at V and 0 bases at J, with 16 bases between the two ends. This CDR3 comprises 14 residues. CDR3 region: CAAGGPVMNTEAFF. CDR3 bases: TGTGCCGCCGGGGGGCCCGTCATGAACACTGAAGCTTTCTTT.

This clonotype has ten or more counts. The V and J genes are TRBV12-3 or TRBV12-4 and TRBJ1-2, with D tentatively TRBD1 (5 bases). There are 14 residues in the CDR3. V was pared by 5 bases and J by 4 bases, with 14 bases between. The CDR3 is CASSVNPRAYGYTF. DNA for the CDR3: TGTGCCAGCAGTGTCAACCCCAGGGCCTATGGCTACACCTTC.

This clonotype came up a few times. CDR3 DNA: TGTGCCACCAGCAGAGATGTAGCGGCCGGGGAGCTGTTTTTT. It is translated as CATSRDVAAGELFF. This chain connects TRBV15 to TRBJ2-2; tentatively, D is TRBD2 (6 bases). The CDR3 has 14 residues. Trimming removed 0 bases from V and 6 bases from J, with 8 bases in between. Per the germline V gene, CDR1 is LNHNV and CDR2 is YYDKDF (reference sequence).

This chain uses TRBV3-1 with TRBJ2-2; 10 bases are a match to TRBD1. J lost 7 bases, V lost 4 bases, and 3 bases had no gene match. This CDR3 has 14 amino acids. Germline assignment: CDR1 LGHDT and CDR2 YNNKEL (reference sequence). The CDR3 region has the DNA TGTGCCAGCAGCCGACAGGGGGCTTTCGGGGAGCTGTTTTTT. The encoded protein is CASSRQGAFGELFF.

V usage is TRBV6-1 and J usage is TRBJ1-5; 9 nucleotides align to TRBD1. This CDR3 has 16 amino acids. V lost 8 bases, J lost 5 bases, and 13 bases stayed unmatched. CDR1 and CDR2 from the germline V gene are MNHNS and SASEGT. CDR3 protein: CASGKLGQGKDQPQHF. CDR3 nucleotides: TGTGCCAGCGGTAAGCTGGGACAGGGCAAAGATCAGCCCCAGCATTTT.

This sequence joins TRBV2 and TRBJ1-4; D remains ambiguous. The V end was cut by 6 bases, the J end by 8 bases, with 10 bases between. CDR1 and CDR2 from the germline V gene are SNHLY and FYNNEI. The CDR3 spans 12 residues. The CDR3 loop reads CASSTHEEKLFF. CDR3 coding DNA: TGTGCCAGCAGCACTCATGAGGAAAAACTGTTTTTT. The full variable domain, in which reference TRBV2 and TRBJ1-4 provide the parts outside the CDR3, is EPEVTQTPSHQVTQMGQEVILRCVPISNHLYFYWYRQILGQKVEFLVSFYNNEISEKSEIFDDQFSVERPDGSNFTLKIRSTKLEDSAMYFCASSTHEEKLFFGSGTQLSVL.

There are many counts of this clonotype. The V call is TRBV18, the J call TRBJ1-2; D unclear. CDR1 and CDR2 (germline): KGHSH, LQKENI. The V end was cut by 4 bases, the J end by 3 bases, with 9 bases between. CDR3 length equals 13 residues. The CDR3: CASSLTRDYGYTF. The CDR3 DNA sequence: TGTGCCAGCTCACTTACCCGGGACTATGGCTACACCTTC.

Points on this clonotype: The CDR3 ends on some other residue instead of the conserved phenylalanine or tryptophan, so this is likely a read error. The gene calls are TRBV29-1 and TRBJ1-2, with TRBD1 matching over 7 bases. The V and J ends lost 4 bases and 4 bases, in that order; junction bases with no gene match: 6. This CDR3 is built from 13 residues. The germline gives CDR1 SQVTM, CDR2 ANQGSEA. CDR3: CSVGQGEIYGYTL. In nucleotides, the CDR3 is TGCAGCGTTGGACAGGGTGAAATCTATGGCTACACCCTC.

The chain is built from TRBV6-1 and TRBJ1-5; D not certain. The CDR3 covers 15 residues. Trimming cost V 1 base and J 2 bases, with 9 bases left between them. Per the germline V gene, CDR1 is MNHNS and CDR2 is SASEGT. CDR3 nucleotides: TGTGCCAGCAGTGAAGGACCACGAGGCAATCAGCCCCAGCATTTT. Amino acids: CASSEGPRGNQPQHF.

V usage is TRBV19 and J usage is TRBJ2-7, with a weak D call TRBD2 (6 bases). The CDR3 extends over 14 amino acids. Germline CDR1 and CDR2: LNHDA and SQIVND (reference sequence). Trimming took 6 bases from V and 2 from J, leaving 14 bases between them. CDR3 DNA sequence: TGTGCCAGTAGCCCGACCGGGAGTACCTACGAGCAGTACTTC. The encoded protein is CASSPTGSTYEQYF.

The chain carries TRBV11-2 and TRBJ2-3; D is tentatively TRBD1 or TRBD2 (7 bases each). Germline V CDR1 and CDR2: SGHAT, FQNNGV. Deletions cut 5 bases from V and 4 bases from J, with 13 bases between. The CDR3 is 14 amino acids. Here the CDR3 reads CASSPGGGADTQYF. The CDR3 nucleotides are TGTGCCAGCAGCCCAGGGGGGGGCGCAGATACGCAGTATTTT.

This clonotype was seen at least ten times. The chain joins TRBV3-1 to TRBJ1-5; D not certain. Trimming cost V 4 bases and J 10 bases, with 17 bases left between them. This CDR3 contains 14 residues. The germline gives CDR1 LGHDT, CDR2 YNNKEL (reference sequence). The CDR3 nucleotides are TGTGCCAGCAGCCGCGACCGGATCGGAATCCCCCAGCATTTT. Residues: CASSRDRIGIPQHF.

This clonotype has ten or more counts. The gene calls are TRBV5-1 and TRBJ2-7, with 13 bases fitting TRBD2. Germline CDR1 and CDR2: SGHRS and YFSETQ. The CDR3 has 15 amino acids. The junction had 6 bases not matched to a gene; V was cut back by 4 bases and J by 5 bases. Here the CDR3 reads CASSLTSGRANEQYF. In nucleotides, the CDR3 is TGCGCCAGCAGCCTAACTAGCGGGAGGGCAAACGAGCAGTACTTC.

This clonotype was detected a few times. The rearrangement joins TRBV7-9 to TRBJ1-1; maybe TRBD1 (5 bases). CDR1 and CDR2 from the germline V gene are SEHNR and FQNEAQ (reference sequence). Trimming removed 7 bases from V and 0 bases from J, with 15 bases in between. The length of the CDR3 is 15 residues. CDR3 residues: CASTQARDLNTEAFF. In nucleotides, the CDR3 is TGTGCCAGCACCCAAGCCAGGGACCTGAACACTGAAGCTTTCTTT.

In regard to this clonotype: With a much larger clone just one base away, this may be a read error. The chain employs TRBV7-9 and TRBJ1-5; 12 nucleotides align to TRBD1. CDR1 is SEHNR, CDR2 FQNEAQ, per germline (reference sequence). The CDR3 runs 18 residues. CDR3 in DNA: TGTGCCAGCAGCTTAGCAGGGACAGGGGGCGTTGGCAATCAGCTCCAGCATTTT. Translated, it gives CASSLAGTGGVGNQLQHF.

The V call is TRBV7-9, the J call TRBJ2-1, with 10 bases lining up with TRBD2. CDR3 length: 14 residues. Germline V lookup: CDR1 SEHNR, CDR2 FQNEAQ (reference sequence). With 5 bases clipped from V and 9 bases from J, the junction kept 7 bases outside the gene matches. CDR3 coding DNA: TGTGCCAGCAGCGATCTAGCGGGAGTGTCTGAGCAGTTCTTC. This sequence encodes CASSDLAGVSEQFF.

The chain carries TRBV11-2 and TRBJ2-7, with a weak D call TRBD2 (6 bases). Germline V gives CDR1 SGHAT, CDR2 FQNNGV. CDR3 length: 16 residues. Trimming cost V 1 base and J 3 bases, with 16 bases left between them. The CDR3 DNA follows: TGTGCCAGCAGCTTAGTCCCGAGAGGGACTTACTACGAGCAGTACTTC. This sequence encodes CASSLVPRGTYYEQYF. Combining the CDR3 with reference TRBV11-2 and TRBJ2-7 gives the whole variable domain EAGVAQSPRYKIIEKRQSVAFWCNPISGHATLYWYQQILGQGPKLLIQFQNNGVVDDSQLPKDRFSAERLKGVDSTLKIQPAKLEDSAVYLCASSLVPRGTYYEQYFGPGTRLTVT.

This clonotype was seen repeatedly, ten times or more. This sequence joins TRBV7-2 and TRBJ2-3; a weak D match, TRBD2 (5 bases). Germline CDR1 and CDR2: SGHTA and FQGNSA. The V end was cut by 1 base, the J end by 7 bases, with 12 bases between. The CDR3 loop spans 14 amino acids. The CDR3 nucleotides read TGTGCCAGCAGCTTAGGTGGGAGTTCGAATACGCAGTATTTT. Amino acids: CASSLGGSSNTQYF.

This clonotype showed up many times. The CDR3 loop is CATSHGGGYGYTF. CDR3 sequence (DNA): TGTGCCACCAGCCACGGCGGGGGGTATGGCTACACCTTC. V usage is TRBV24-1 and J usage is TRBJ1-2, with D maybe TRBD1 (5 bases). V lost 7 bases and J lost 5, with 13 bases in between. CDR1 is KGHDR, CDR2 SFDVKD, per germline. This CDR3 comprises 13 residues.

This clonotype was seen at least ten times. The chain employs TRBV2 and TRBJ1-2, with D possibly matching TRBD1 (5 bases). The CDR3 is 14 amino acids. Germline V lookup: CDR1 SNHLY, CDR2 FYNNEI. Deletions cut 6 bases from V and 3 bases from J, with 14 bases between. The CDR3 here is CASRVGGVDYGYTF. CDR3 sequence (DNA): TGTGCCAGCAGGGTGGGGGGTGTCGACTATGGCTACACCTTC.

This clonotype has more than one count but fewer than ten. The chain combines TRBV7-8 with TRBJ1-5; TRBD1 matches 8 bases. Germline V gives CDR1 SGHVS, CDR2 FQNEAQ. The CDR3 covers 17 residues. With V trimmed by 0 bases and J by 2 bases, 6 bases remained unmatched. CDR3 nucleotide sequence: TGTGCCAGCAGCTTAGCAAGGACAGGGTTAGGCAATCAGCCCCAGCATTTT. Translating gives CASSLARTGLGNQPQHF.

This clonotype was observed many times. The chain combines TRBV20-1 with TRBJ2-1; 7 bases line up with TRBD2. There are 17 residues in the CDR3. The V gene end was trimmed by 3 bases and the J gene end by 12 bases; junction bases not matched to a gene: 23. Germline values: CDR1 DFQATT, CDR2 SNEGSKA (reference sequence). The CDR3 sequence is CSASNLSLGGSLPGQFF. The CDR3 DNA reads TGCAGTGCTAGTAATTTGTCGCTCGGCGGGAGTTTACCTGGGCAGTTCTTC.

This clonotype showed up many times. The chain combines TRBV30 with TRBJ1-5; unclear D gene. V was pared by 3 bases and J by 4 bases, with 10 bases between. The germline CDR1 and CDR2 sequences are GTSNPN and SVGIG (reference sequence). CDR3 length: 13 amino acids. In DNA form, the CDR3 reads TGTGCCTGGAGCGCCCAAGGGAATCAGCCCCAGCATTTT. This gives the protein CAWSAQGNQPQHF.